Below, 27 T cell receptor beta chains from the same sample are listed, as sequenced in a study of PD-1 blockade in classical Hodgkin lymphoma. The repertoire was sequenced with immunoSEQ multiplex PCR; TCRdb's copy has only in-frame clones and lacks some. The sample yields under 75,000 clones, about 88% seen once. Every patient had relapsed following autologous stem cell transplantation, and cohorts differed in brentuximab vedotin exposure. Source: peripheral blood mononuclear cells (PBMCs), taken before the second cycle of nivolumab. Every receptor here comes from a human donor with classical Hodgkin lymphoma.

The V gene is TRBV9, the J gene TRBJ2-3, with D possibly being TRBD1 (5 bases). Trimming took 4 bases from V and 4 from J, leaving 13 bases between them. CDR1 and CDR2 from the germline V gene are SGDLS and YYNGEE. This CDR3 comprises 14 residues. The CDR3 sequence is CASSPRQGADTQYF. CDR3 DNA sequence: TGTGCCAGCAGCCCCCGGCAGGGTGCAGATACGCAGTATTTT.

The chain employs TRBV27 and TRBJ2-5; D is perhaps TRBD2 (6 bases). The germline V gene encodes CDR1 MNHEY and CDR2 SMNVEV (reference sequence). The length of the CDR3 is 13 residues. V was clipped by 3 bases and J by 4 bases, with 9 bases between them. CDR3 amino acids: CASSFRDSETQYF. The CDR3 DNA reads TGTGCCAGCAGTTTCCGGGACTCAGAGACCCAGTACTTC.

The V and J genes are TRBV4-1 and TRBJ2-7; D call uncertain. The V end lost 0 bases, the J end lost 2 bases, and 8 bases lay between the germline ends. Per germline, CDR1 MGHRA and CDR2 YSYEKL. The CDR3 contains 14 residues. CDR3 sequence (DNA): TGCGCCAGCAGCCAAGAGGCACCTACCTACGAGCAGTACTTC. It translates to CASSQEAPTYEQYF.

The chain links TRBV6-6 to TRBJ1-2, with TRBD1 identical over 7 bases. This CDR3 region has 15 residues. V lost 6 bases and J lost 4; bases outside the gene matches: 11. From germline, CDR1 is MNHNY and CDR2 SVGAGI (reference sequence). The CDR3 sequence: CASSTPRQGSYGYTF. The CDR3 coding sequence is TGTGCCAGCAGCACACCTAGACAGGGTAGCTATGGCTACACCTTC.

This clone was counted a few times. The J gene is TRBJ1-4, the V gene TRBV5-1; D might be TRBD1 (6 bases). This CDR3 spans 14 amino acids. The germline V gene has CDR1 SGHRS and CDR2 YFSETQ. Trimming stripped 0 bases from V and 8 bases from J, with 11 bases between. CDR3 in DNA: TGCGCCAGCAGCTTGGCGGGGGCAGAAGAAAAACTGTTTTTT. Translated, it gives CASSLAGAEEKLFF.

CDR3 nucleotide sequence: TGTGCCAGCAGCTTCACAGTCGATACGCAGTATTTT. This codes for CASSFTVDTQYF. The rearrangement joins TRBV7-9 to TRBJ2-3; no firm D call. Germline CDR1 reads SEHNR; CDR2 reads FQNEAQ (reference sequence). The V and J ends lost 3 bases and 6 bases respectively, with 7 bases between them. The CDR3 spans 12 residues.

The CDR3 nucleotides read TGCGCCAGCAGCTTGTCGAACAGCGGGGTGGAGACCCAGTACTTC. Its protein product is CASSLSNSGVETQYF. This chain connects TRBV5-1 to TRBJ2-5; 7 nucleotides align to TRBD2. The CDR3 is 15 residues long. J lost 5 bases, V lost 1 base, and 8 bases had no gene match. From germline, CDR1 is SGHRS and CDR2 YFSETQ.

Points on this clone: A far larger clone is a single base away, which makes a read error likely. The same CDR3 is also encoded by other DNA sequences in this sample. As DNA, the CDR3 is TGTGCCAGCAGCCAAGATGGGGGGTATAGCACAGATACGCAGTATTTT. Translated, it gives CASSQDGGYSTDTQYF. The V call is TRBV5-4, the J call TRBJ2-3; tentatively, D is TRBD2 (6 bases). Trimming stripped 4 bases from V and 0 bases from J, with 15 bases between. The CDR3 runs to 16 residues. Germline CDR1 is SGHNT and CDR2 is YYREEE (reference sequence).

In the case of this clone: The sample carries other DNA sequences with the same CDR3. The CDR3 region has the DNA TGTGCCAGCAGCGTGGGGCCTAACTATGGCTACACCTTC. Translating gives CASSVGPNYGYTF. The rearrangement links TRBV9 to TRBJ1-2; maybe TRBD1 (5 bases). Per germline, CDR1 SGDLS and CDR2 YYNGEE. CDR3 length equals 13 residues. With 2 bases removed from V and 0 bases from J, the gap between germline ends came to 5 bases.

The chain employs TRBV7-3 and TRBJ2-2; D gene ambiguous. The CDR3 totals 13 residues. Germline V CDR1 and CDR2: SGHTA, FQGTGA. The V gene lost 1 base and the J gene lost 5 bases, with 5 bases spanning the gap. CDR3 region: CASSLKDTGELFF. CDR3 coding DNA: TGTGCCAGCAGCTTAAAGGATACCGGGGAGCTGTTTTTT. Combining the CDR3 with reference TRBV7-3 and TRBJ2-2 gives the whole variable domain GAGVSQTPSNKVTEKGKYVELRCDPISGHTALYWYRQSLGQGPEFLIYFQGTGAADDSGLPNDRFFAVRPEGSVSTLKIQRTERGDSAVYLCASSLKDTGELFFGEGSRLTVL.

V and J are TRBV7-8 and TRBJ1-1; D gene unclear. The CDR3 is 11 amino acids. The germline V gene encodes CDR1 SGHVS and CDR2 FQNEAQ. Trimming shortened V by 5 bases and J by 11 bases, and 12 bases separated the two germline ends. The CDR3 protein is CASSLTNTAFF. The CDR3 DNA sequence: TGTGCCAGCAGCCTGACCAATACGGCTTTCTTT. Supplemented by reference TRBV7-8 and TRBJ1-1, the full variable domain reads GAGVSQSPRYKVAKRGQDVALRCDPISGHVSLFWYQQALGQGPEFLTYFQNEAQLDKSGLPSDRFFAERPEGSVSTLKIQRTQQEDSAVYLCASSLTNTAFFGQGTRLTVV.

J is TRBJ1-1 and V is TRBV4-1; D remains ambiguous. The CDR3 runs 17 residues. CDR1 is MGHRA and CDR2 is YSYEKL in the germline V gene. Trimming removed 3 bases from V and 0 bases from J, with 17 bases in between. CDR3 loop: CASSQIDMGIVNTEAFF. DNA of the CDR3: TGCGCCAGCAGCCAGATTGATATGGGGATCGTGAACACTGAAGCTTTCTTT.

V usage is TRBV6-6 and J usage is TRBJ2-5; D is perhaps TRBD2 (5 bases). This CDR3 region has 11 residues. V was shortened by 7 bases and J by 3 bases, with 6 bases between the two germline ends. Germline V gives CDR1 MNHNY, CDR2 SVGAGI (reference sequence). The CDR3 region has the DNA TGTGCCAGCATGCGGGAAGAGACCCAGTACTTC. Protein product: CASMREETQYF.

The chain joins TRBV5-1 to TRBJ2-5; D is unclear. The CDR3 covers 14 residues. Germline CDR1 reads SGHRS; CDR2 reads YFSETQ. With 1 base removed from V and 2 bases from J, the gap between germline ends came to 9 bases. CDR3: CASSLMWGQETQYF. CDR3 coding DNA: TGCGCCAGCAGCTTGATGTGGGGACAAGAGACCCAGTACTTC.

The J gene is TRBJ2-5, the V gene TRBV4-1, with 13 bases identical to TRBD2. Germline lookup yields CDR1 MGHRA and CDR2 YSYEKL. The CDR3 runs 18 residues. V was clipped by 3 bases and J by 5 bases; unmatched bases: 12. CDR3 sequence (DNA): TGCGCCAGCAGCCACCACGCTGGGACTAGCGGGGTTTATGAGACCCAGTACTTC. Amino acids: CASSHHAGTSGVYETQYF.

The gene calls are TRBV5-1 and TRBJ2-5; D is unclear. Germline loops: CDR1 SGHRS, CDR2 YFSETQ. There are 14 residues in the CDR3. V lost 7 bases and J lost 3, with 16 bases in between. The CDR3 spells CASSSGPGKETQYF. CDR3 nucleotides: TGCGCCAGCTCTAGTGGCCCCGGAAAAGAGACCCAGTACTTC.

The CDR3 is CASRRTGPGNSPLHF. Written as DNA, the CDR3 is TGTGCCAGCAGGCGGACCGGGCCGGGGAATTCACCCCTCCACTTT. The chain employs TRBV6-5 and TRBJ1-6; D gene unclear. This CDR3 region has 15 residues. Trimming pared 6 bases from V and 7 bases from J, leaving 16 bases between. From germline, CDR1 is MNHEY and CDR2 SVGAGI.

This chain uses TRBV19 with TRBJ2-3, with TRBD2 identical over 8 bases. The CDR3 totals 16 residues. Germline lookup yields CDR1 LNHDA and CDR2 SQIVND (reference sequence). J lost 2 bases, V lost 7 bases, and 11 bases had no gene match. As DNA, the CDR3 is TGTGCCAGTAAGGATAGCGGGGTCCGCTACACAGATACGCAGTATTTT. It translates to CASKDSGVRYTDTQYF. The entire variable domain, with the rest obtained from reference TRBV19 and TRBJ2-3, is as follows: DGGITQSPKYLFRKEGQNVTLSCEQNLNHDAMYWYRQDPGQGLRLIYYSQIVNDFQKGDIAEGYSVSREKKESFPLTVTSAQKNPTAFYLCASKDSGVRYTDTQYFGPGTRLTVL.

The chain couples TRBV5-1 to TRBJ1-1; D perhaps matches TRBD1 (6 bases). Trimming took off 1 base at V and 5 bases at J, with 12 bases between the two ends. Germline assignment: CDR1 SGHRS and CDR2 YFSETQ. The CDR3 runs 14 residues. The CDR3 nucleotides read TGCGCCAGCAGCTTGTTCGGACAGAATACTGAAGCTTTCTTT. Its translation is CASSLFGQNTEAFF.

V is TRBV5-1 and J is TRBJ2-5; 7 positions agree with TRBD2. Germline V gene data show CDR1 as SGHRS and CDR2 as YFSETQ. CDR3 length: 16 residues. Germline trimming cut 0 bases from V and 2 bases from J; bases unmatched to any gene: 7. CDR3 DNA: TGCGCCAGCAGCTTGGCTGGGAGCGGGGTACAAGAGACCCAGTACTTC. It encodes CASSLAGSGVQETQYF.

The chain has TRBV7-9 and TRBJ2-7; D not resolved. Between the trimmed V and J ends, which lost 5 bases and 2 bases, there was a span of 25 bases. The length of the CDR3 is 18 residues. Germline V gene data show CDR1 as SEHNR and CDR2 as FQNEAQ (reference sequence). The CDR3 sequence is CASSRTPATGWATYEQYF. CDR3 sequence (DNA): TGTGCCAGCAGCCGGACCCCGGCGACGGGCTGGGCTACCTACGAGCAGTACTTC. Supplemented by reference TRBV7-9 and TRBJ2-7, the full variable domain reads DTGVSQNPRHKITKRGQNVTFRCDPISEHNRLYWYRQTLGQGPEFLTYFQNEAQLEKSRLLSDRFSAERPKGSFSTLEIQRTEQGDSAMYLCASSRTPATGWATYEQYFGPGTRLTVT.

This chain links TRBV5-1 with TRBJ2-2; D unresolved. V gave up 4 bases and J gave up 5 bases, with 15 bases separating them. Germline assignment: CDR1 SGHRS and CDR2 YFSETQ. The CDR3 spans 15 residues. CDR3 in amino acids: CASSPGSGVTGELFF. The CDR3 DNA sequence: TGCGCCAGCAGCCCTGGTTCAGGTGTTACCGGGGAGCTGTTTTTT.

V gene TRBV4-2 combines with J gene TRBJ2-6, with a weak D call TRBD1 (7 bases). From germline, CDR1 is LGHNA and CDR2 YNFKEQ. There are 16 residues in the CDR3. Trimming removed 6 bases from V and 4 bases from J, with 16 bases in between. CDR3 in amino acids: CASRQGLAYGANVLTF. The CDR3 region has the DNA TGTGCCAGCAGACAGGGGCTAGCGTACGGGGCCAACGTCCTGACTTTC.

J is TRBJ1-1 and V is TRBV7-8; tentative D call: TRBD1 (6 bases). CDR3 length: 14 residues. V was clipped by 1 base and J by 6 bases, with 12 bases between them. In germline, CDR1 is SGHVS, CDR2 FQNEAQ. Written as DNA, the CDR3 is TGTGCCAGCAGCTTAGGGTTACAGGGCCCTGAAGCTTTCTTT. It specifies CASSLGLQGPEAFF.

This rearrangement joins TRBV11-2 to TRBJ2-5; D is unresolved. Trimming removed 0 bases from V and 1 base from J, with 15 bases in between. There are 17 residues in the CDR3. Per the germline V gene, CDR1 is SGHAT and CDR2 is FQNNGV. The CDR3 sequence is CASSLEPPWRIQETQYF. CDR3 bases: TGTGCCAGCAGCTTAGAGCCCCCCTGGCGCATCCAAGAGACCCAGTACTTC.

The chain employs TRBV30 and TRBJ2-7; TRBD1 or TRBD2 may be the D gene (5 bases each). With 8 bases removed from V and 3 bases from J, the gap between germline ends came to 23 bases. The germline gives CDR1 GTSNPN, CDR2 SVGIG (reference sequence). This CDR3 contains 15 residues. In DNA, the CDR3 is TGTGCCACCTCGACCGGGTCGGGGCCCTACTACGAGCAGTACTTC. Translation gives CATSTGSGPYYEQYF.

CDR3 region: CASRPGARDEKLFF. In DNA form, the CDR3 reads TGTGCCAGCAGGCCGGGGGCGCGGGATGAAAAACTGTTTTTT. The chain uses TRBV6-5 and TRBJ1-4; possible D gene TRBD1, 6 bases. The V gene's germline CDR1 is MNHEY and CDR2 SVGAGI. The CDR3 runs 14 residues. V was cut by 6 bases and J by 6 bases, with 14 bases left in between.